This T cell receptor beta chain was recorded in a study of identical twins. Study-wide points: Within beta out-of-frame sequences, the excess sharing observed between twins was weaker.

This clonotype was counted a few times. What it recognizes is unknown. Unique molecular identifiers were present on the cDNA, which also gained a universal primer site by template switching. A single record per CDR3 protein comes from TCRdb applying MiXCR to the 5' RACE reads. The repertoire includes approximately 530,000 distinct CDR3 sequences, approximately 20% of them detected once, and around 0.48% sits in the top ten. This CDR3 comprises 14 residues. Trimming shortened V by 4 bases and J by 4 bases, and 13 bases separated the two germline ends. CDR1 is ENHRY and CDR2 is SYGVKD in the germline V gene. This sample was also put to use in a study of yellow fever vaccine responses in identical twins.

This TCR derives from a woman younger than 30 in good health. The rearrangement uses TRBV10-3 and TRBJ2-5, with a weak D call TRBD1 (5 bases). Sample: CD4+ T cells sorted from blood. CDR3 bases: TGTGCCATCAGTGCTGGACAACTGGCAGAGACCCAGTACTTC. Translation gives CAISAGQLAETQYF.